Given below is one TCR beta chain in context. Its antigen remains unidentified. The cDNA for TCR beta came from 5'RACE template switching with UMIs. TCRdb re-called the 5' RACE reads and gives one entry per CDR3 protein, without DNA. The specimen's table records roughly 350,000 distinct CDR3 sequences. The data originate from a study of T cells expressing NK-cell markers. Study-wide context: The authors derived TCR beta repertoires from sorted CD3+CD56+NKG2C+, CD3+CD56+NKG2C- and CD3+CD56-NKG2C+ T cells. Within the sequenced cohort of eight donors, seven exhibited HCMV seropositivity and one was seronegative.

Notes on the study in general: Whether expanded NKG2C+ T cell clones recognized HCMV stayed uncertain.

Sequenced material: blood T cells: a sorted CD56 or NKG2C T cell subset, CD4+ or CD8+ T cells, or bulk PBMC T cells (not recorded which). This clonotype was sampled from a man between 18 and 69 years old in good health.

This CDR3 is CASSLSGGANYGYTF. This chain uses TRBV27 with TRBJ1-2; the D gene TCRdb calls, TRBD1, cannot be checked with no DNA. Germline V CDR1 and CDR2: MNHEY, SMNVEV (reference sequence). There are 15 residues in the CDR3.